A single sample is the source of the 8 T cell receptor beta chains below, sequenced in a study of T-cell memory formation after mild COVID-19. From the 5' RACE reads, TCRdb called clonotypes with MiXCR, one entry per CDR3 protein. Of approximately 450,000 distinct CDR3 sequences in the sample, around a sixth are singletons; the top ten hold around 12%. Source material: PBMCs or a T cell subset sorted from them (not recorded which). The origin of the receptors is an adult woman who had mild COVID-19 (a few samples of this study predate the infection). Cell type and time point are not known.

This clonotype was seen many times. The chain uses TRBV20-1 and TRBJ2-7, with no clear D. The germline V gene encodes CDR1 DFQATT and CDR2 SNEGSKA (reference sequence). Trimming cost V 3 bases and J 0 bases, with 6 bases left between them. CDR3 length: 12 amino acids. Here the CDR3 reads CSASGTSYEQYF. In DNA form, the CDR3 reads TGCAGTGCTAGTGGCACCTCCTACGAGCAGTACTTC.

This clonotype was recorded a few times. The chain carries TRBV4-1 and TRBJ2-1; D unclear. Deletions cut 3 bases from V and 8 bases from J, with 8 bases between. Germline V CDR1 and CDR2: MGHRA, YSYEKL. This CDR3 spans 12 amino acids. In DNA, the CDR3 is TGCGCCAGCAGCCAGGTCGGCGATGAGCAGTTCTTC. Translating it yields CASSQVGDEQFF.

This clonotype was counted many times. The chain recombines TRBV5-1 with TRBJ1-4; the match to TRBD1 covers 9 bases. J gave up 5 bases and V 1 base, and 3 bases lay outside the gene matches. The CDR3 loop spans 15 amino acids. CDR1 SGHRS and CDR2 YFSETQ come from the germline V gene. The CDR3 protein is CASSLSGQGNEKLFF. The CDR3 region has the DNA TGCGCCAGCAGCTTGTCGGGACAGGGAAATGAAAAACTGTTTTTT.

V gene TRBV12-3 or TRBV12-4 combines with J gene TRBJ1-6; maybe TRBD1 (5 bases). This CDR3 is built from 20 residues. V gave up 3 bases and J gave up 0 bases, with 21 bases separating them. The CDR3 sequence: CASSFYPPNRSSSYNSPLHF. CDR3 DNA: TGTGCCAGCAGTTTTTATCCCCCGAACAGGTCCAGCTCCTATAATTCACCCCTCCACTTT.

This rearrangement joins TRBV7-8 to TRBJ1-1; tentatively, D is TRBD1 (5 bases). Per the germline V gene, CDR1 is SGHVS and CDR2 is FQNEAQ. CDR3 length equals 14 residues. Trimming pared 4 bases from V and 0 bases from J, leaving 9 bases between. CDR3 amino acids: CASSWDGVNTEAFF. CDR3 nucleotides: TGTGCCAGCAGCTGGGACGGGGTGAACACTGAAGCTTTCTTT.

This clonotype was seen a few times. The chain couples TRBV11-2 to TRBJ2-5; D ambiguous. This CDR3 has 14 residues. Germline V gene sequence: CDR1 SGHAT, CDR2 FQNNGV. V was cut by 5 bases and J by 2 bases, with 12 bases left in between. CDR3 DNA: TGTGCCAGCAGCCCCCGGACGAAACAAGAGACCCAGTACTTC. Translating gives CASSPRTKQETQYF. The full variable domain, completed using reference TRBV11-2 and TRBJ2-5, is EAGVAQSPRYKIIEKRQSVAFWCNPISGHATLYWYQQILGQGPKLLIQFQNNGVVDDSQLPKDRFSAERLKGVDSTLKIQPAKLEDSAVYLCASSPRTKQETQYFGPGTRLLVL.

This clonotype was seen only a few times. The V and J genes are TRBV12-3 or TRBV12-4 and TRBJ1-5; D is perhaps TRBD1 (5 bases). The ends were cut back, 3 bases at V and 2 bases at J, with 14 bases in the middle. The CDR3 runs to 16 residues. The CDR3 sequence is CASSFRGASGNQPQHF. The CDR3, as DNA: TGTGCCAGCAGTTTCCGTGGGGCTTCGGGCAATCAGCCCCAGCATTTT.

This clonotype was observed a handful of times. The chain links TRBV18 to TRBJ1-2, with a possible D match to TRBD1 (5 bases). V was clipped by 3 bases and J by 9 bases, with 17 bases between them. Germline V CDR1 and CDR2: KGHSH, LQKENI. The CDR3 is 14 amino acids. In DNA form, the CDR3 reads TGTGCCAGCTCACCTTCCGGGACCCCCCGGCGCTACACCTTC. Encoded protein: CASSPSGTPRRYTF. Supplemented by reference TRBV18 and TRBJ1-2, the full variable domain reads NAGVMQNPRHLVRRRGQEARLRCSPMKGHSHVYWYRQLPEEGLKFMVYLQKENIIDESGMPKERFSAEFPKEGPSILRIQQVVRGDSAAYFCASSPSGTPRRYTFGSGTRLTVV.